This is a list of T cell receptor beta chains from one sample in a study of control samples from healthy donors and cancer patients. The assay was immunoSEQ multiplex PCR, and TCRdb's table has in-frame clones only and misses some. The table lists approximately 190,000 clones. Material: blood. These receptors all stem from a woman under 40 in good health. The CDR3 runs from the conserved cysteine through the conserved F or W. Each record gives: D gene, J gene, V gene, CDR3 protein, CDR3 DNA. D genes are given only for firm matches.

>NA|TRBJ2-5|TRBV5-1
CASSFERESETQYF
TGCGCCAGCAGCTTTGAAAGGGAGAGTGAGACCCAGTACTTC
>NA|TRBJ1-5|TRBV20-1
CSASRRDQPQHF
TGCAGTGCTAGTCGCAGGGATCAGCCCCAGCATTTT
>NA|TRBJ1-2|TRBV28
CASSNGRTSYGYTF
TGTGCCAGCAGTAACGGGAGAACTAGCTATGGCTACACCTTC
>NA|TRBJ1-2|TRBV7-2
CASSLSAAGDGYTF
TGTGCCAGCAGCTTAAGTGCGGCTGGAGATGGCTACACCTTC
>NA|TRBJ1-3|TRBV7-9
CASIEVRAGNTIYF
TGTGCCAGCATCGAGGTTAGGGCGGGAAACACCATATATTTT
>TRBD2|TRBJ2-5|TRBV6-6
CASSQRTSGVQETQYF
TGTGCCAGCAGTCAGAGGACTAGCGGGGTCCAAGAGACCCAGTACTTC
>NA|TRBJ1-1|TRBV6-5
CASSYSFAARATEAFF
TGTGCCAGCAGTTACTCGTTCGCGGCCAGGGCCACTGAAGCTTTCTTT
>NA|TRBJ1-2|TRBV4-3
CASSQDLGLDYGYTF
TGCGCCAGCAGCCAAGATCTAGGACTGGACTATGGCTACACCTTC
>TRBD2|TRBJ2-5|TRBV18
CASSLAGGRQETQYF
TGTGCCAGCTCACTAGCGGGGGGCCGCCAAGAGACCCAGTACTTC
>NA|TRBJ1-3|TRBV28
CASSLSRMRGSGNTIYF
TGTGCCAGCAGTTTGAGTCGGATGCGAGGCTCTGGAAACACCATATATTTT
>NA|TRBJ1-5|TRBV6-1
CASSAPLGSRNQPQHF
TGTGCCAGCAGTGCCCCTTTAGGGAGCCGTAATCAGCCCCAGCATTTT
>NA|TRBJ1-3|TRBV12-2
CASRFKAPLNMGTIYF
TGTGCAAGTCGCTTTAAAGCCCCATTAAATATGGGCACCATATATTTT
>NA|TRBJ1-2|TRBV4-3
CASSPGIANYGYTF
TGCGCCAGCAGCCCGGGGATAGCTAACTATGGCTACACCTTC
>NA|TRBJ2-3|TRBV7-2
CASSTRATTDTQYF
TGTGCCAGCAGCACCCGGGCGACTACAGATACGCAGTATTTT
>TRBD2|TRBJ2-5|TRBV10-1
CASSFPSGEYQETQYF
TGCGCCAGCAGTTTCCCTAGCGGAGAGTACCAAGAGACCCAGTACTTC
>NA|TRBJ1-1|TRBV28
CASSLSTEAFF
TGTGCCAGCAGTTTAAGCACTGAAGCTTTCTTT
>NA|TRBJ1-5|TRBV28
CASSLGGAFQHF
TGTGCCAGCAGTTTAGGTGGCGCCTTCCAGCATTTT
>NA|TRBJ1-2|TRBV6-6
CASSYAQGHGYTF
TGTGCCAGCAGTTACGCACAGGGCCATGGCTACACCTTC
>TRBD2|TRBJ2-5|TRBV7-8
CASSPRTRQETQYF
TGTGCCAGCAGCCCACGGACTAGGCAAGAGACCCAGTACTTC
>TRBD1|TRBJ2-7|TRBV2
CASSGGDRLKYEQYF
TGTGCCAGCAGTGGTGGGGACAGGCTAAAATACGAGCAGTACTTC
>TRBD2|TRBJ2-7|TRBV5-1
CASSLSSGGLSVSYEQYF
TGCGCCAGCAGCTTGAGCAGCGGGGGGCTATCCGTCTCCTACGAGCAGTACTTC
>NA|TRBJ2-6|TRBV28
CASSFGRFSGANVLTF
TGTGCCAGCAGTTTCGGCCGGTTCTCTGGGGCCAACGTCCTGACTTTC
>NA|TRBJ1-3|TRBV7-9
CASSRSGTGNTIYF
TGTGCCAGCAGCCGTTCGGGGACTGGAAACACCATATATTTT
>NA|TRBJ2-7|TRBV28
CASRRPGNYEQYF
TGTGCCAGCAGAAGACCCGGCAACTACGAGCAGTACTTC
>NA|TRBJ1-2|TRBV6-1
CASSENRGTAYGYTF
TGTGCCAGCAGTGAAAATCGCGGGACGGCCTATGGCTACACCTTC
>NA|TRBJ2-1|TRBV19
CASSIEGSFSNEQFF
TGTGCCAGTAGTATAGAGGGTAGTTTCTCCAATGAGCAGTTCTTC
>NA|TRBJ2-7|TRBV5-6
CASSKTAYEQYF
TGTGCCAGCAGCAAGACAGCATACGAGCAGTACTTC
>NA|TRBJ1-1|TRBV4-2
CASSQDVGGRAPAFF
TGTGCCAGCAGCCAAGATGTTGGGGGGCGCGCCCCAGCTTTCTTT
>NA|TRBJ1-1|TRBV29-1
CSVEGTVIF
TGCAGCGTTGAAGGGACGGTTATCTTT
>NA|TRBJ2-7|TRBV6-2/TRBV6-3
CASRFSPEAYEQYF
TGTGCCAGCCGTTTTTCCCCAGAAGCCTACGAGCAGTACTTC
>NA|TRBJ1-3|TRBV6-5
CASSSGSSGNTIYF
TGTGCCAGCAGTTCAGGGTCTTCTGGAAACACCATATATTTT
>TRBD1|TRBJ1-3|TRBV4-1
CASSQQPGQAFSGNTIYF
TGCGCCAGCAGCCAACAACCGGGACAGGCCTTCTCTGGAAACACCATATATTTT
>NA|TRBJ1-5|TRBV4-1
CASSQGVTDQPQHF
TGCGCCAGCAGCCAAGGGGTGACGGATCAGCCCCAGCATTTT
>NA|TRBJ1-1|TRBV12-3/TRBV12-4
CASSLDLNTEAFF
TGTGCCAGCAGTTTAGACCTGAACACTGAAGCTTTCTTT
>NA|TRBJ2-1|TRBV5-6
CASSLAGTSYNEQFF
TGTGCCAGCAGCTTGGCGGGGACCTCCTACAATGAGCAGTTCTTC